This TCR beta chain was found in a study of blood T cells in healthy people across ages. Study findings and constraints: Diversity was estimated from one million T cells, and these estimates were considered underestimates.

The germline CDR1 and CDR2 sequences are DFQATT and SNEGSKA (reference sequence). The CDR3 has 15 residues. Trimming pared 6 bases from V and 0 bases from J, leaving 16 bases between. The use of a sample-barcoded 5' primer and a J-beta primer mix characterized a second PCR of roughly 6 to 11 cycles. TCRdb reprocessed the 5' RACE reads with MiXCR, giving one entry per CDR3 protein. Here the sample spans hundreds of thousands of distinct CDR3 sequences, 32% being singletons. In its sample, this clonotype was seen many times. Its specificity is not known. The draw of peripheral blood yielded 8.5 to 10 milliliters from each donor.

The sequenced sample consisted of blood. The genes are TRBV20-1 and TRBJ2-3; D gene ambiguous. The clonotype was recovered from an elderly woman in good health. The CDR3 protein is CSASLGDGSTDTQYF. CDR3 sequence (DNA): TGCAGTGCCTCCCTTGGAGATGGGAGCACAGATACGCAGTATTTT.